In this sample, the clone carrying this T cell receptor beta chain turned up many times. The antigen is undetermined. These data come from a study of T-cell memory formation after mild COVID-19. Researchers used 5'RACE with constant-segment primers to make TCR alpha and TCR beta cDNA libraries that carry sample barcodes and UMIs. TCRdb reanalysed the 5' RACE reads using MiXCR and keeps one entry per CDR3 protein. The data hold hundreds of thousands of distinct CDR3 sequences, with 15% to 20% observed a single time. V lost 1 base to trimming and J lost 2 bases, with 17 bases between them. The V gene's germline CDR1 is SEHNR and CDR2 FQNEAQ (reference sequence). The CDR3 contains 17 residues. General study results and limits: Contracting clones from day 15 to 85 showed balanced CD4/CD8; later expanders favored CD4+. CD4+ contracting clones were found mainly in CM and EM, and CD8+ ones in EMRA. Still unconfirmed is whether the second-wave clones peaking on day 37 recognized SARS-CoV-2.

This rearrangement joins TRBV7-9 to TRBJ2-5, with D tentatively TRBD1 or TRBD2 (6 bases each). The sequence came from a man aged 18 to 30 who had mild COVID-19 (a few samples of this study predate the infection). Cell type and time point are not known. Sequencing was performed on PBMCs or a T cell subset sorted from them (not recorded which). As DNA, the CDR3 is TGTGCCAGCAGCTTAGGTGGATCCCGGGGGCGTCAAGAGACCCAGTACTTC. As protein: CASSLGGSRGRQETQYF.